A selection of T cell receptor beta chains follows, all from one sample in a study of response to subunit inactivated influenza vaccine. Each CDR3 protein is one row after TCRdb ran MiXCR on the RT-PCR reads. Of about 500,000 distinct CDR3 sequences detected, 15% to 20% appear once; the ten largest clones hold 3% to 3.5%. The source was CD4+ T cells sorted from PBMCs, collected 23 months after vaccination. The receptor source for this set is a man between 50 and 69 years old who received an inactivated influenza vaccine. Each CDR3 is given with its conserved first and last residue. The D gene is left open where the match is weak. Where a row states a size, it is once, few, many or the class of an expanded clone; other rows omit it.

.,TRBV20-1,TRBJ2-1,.,TGCGGTGCTCCTGATTTCAGCACAGCTAATGAGCAGTTCTTC,CGAPDFSTANEQFF
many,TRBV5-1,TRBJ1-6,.,TGCGCCAGCGCCAGGGAGAGCTCCTATAATTCACCCCTCCACTTT,CASARESSYNSPLHF
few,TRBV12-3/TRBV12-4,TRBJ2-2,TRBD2,TGTGCCAGCAGTTTGACTAGCGGGGGTATCGGGGAGCTGTTTTTT,CASSLTSGGIGELFF
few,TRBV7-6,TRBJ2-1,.,TGTGCCAGCAGCCTGGGAGGGAGGGGGTACAATGAGCAGTTCTTC,CASSLGGRGYNEQFF
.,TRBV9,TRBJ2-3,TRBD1,TGTGCCAGCAGCGCCCGGGACAGGAGCACAGATACGCAGTATTTT,CASSARDRSTDTQYF
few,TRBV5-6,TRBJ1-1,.,TGTGCCAGCAGCCACGCCACGGGGGAAGCTTTCTTT,CASSHATGEAFF
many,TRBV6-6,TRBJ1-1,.,TGTGCCAGCAGTTACGACGGGAACACTGAAGCTTTCTTT,CASSYDGNTEAFF
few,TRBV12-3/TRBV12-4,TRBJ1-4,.,TGTGCCAGCAGCAGGAACAATGAAAAACTGTTTTTT,CASSRNNEKLFF
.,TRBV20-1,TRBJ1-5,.,TGCAGTGCTAGAGATGAACAGTTCAGCAATCAGCCCCAGCATTTT,CSARDEQFSNQPQHF
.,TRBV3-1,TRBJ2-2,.,TGTGCCAGCAAGGGGGGGCGCGGCACCGGGGAGCTGTTTTTT,CASKGGRGTGELFF
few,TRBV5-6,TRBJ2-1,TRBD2,TGTGCCAGCAGCTTGTGGGACTATCGAGGAGATGAGCAGTTCTTC,CASSLWDYRGDEQFF
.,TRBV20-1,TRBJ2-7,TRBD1,TGCAGTGCTAGAGACCCCCCCCGGATGGGACAGGTGACCTACGAGCAGTACTTC,CSARDPPRMGQVTYEQYF
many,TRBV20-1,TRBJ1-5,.,TGCAGTGCTATGCTATTAGCCCAGCATTTT,CSAMLLAQHF
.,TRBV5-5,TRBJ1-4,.,TGTGCCAGCAGCTATGCGGGGACAACTAATGAAAAACTGTTTTTT,CASSYAGTTNEKLFF
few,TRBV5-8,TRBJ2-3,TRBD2,TGTGCCAGCAGCCTTGGACTAGCGGACACAGATACGCAGTATTTT,CASSLGLADTDTQYF
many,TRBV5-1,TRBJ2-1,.,TGCGCCAGCACTCTAAGAGGGGACAATGAGCAGTTCTTC,CASTLRGDNEQFF
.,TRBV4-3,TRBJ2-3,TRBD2,TGCGCCAGCAGCCAAGACTTTAAGCGGGGGTTGGATACGCAGTATTTT,CASSQDFKRGLDTQYF
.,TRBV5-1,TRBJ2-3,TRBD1,TGCGCCAGCAGCTCGGGGACAGGGCGAGGAGATACGCAGTATTTT,CASSSGTGRGDTQYF
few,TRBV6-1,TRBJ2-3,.,TGTGCCAGCCGGCAGGGAGGCACAGATACGCAGTATTTT,CASRQGGTDTQYF
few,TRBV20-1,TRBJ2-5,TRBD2,TGCAGTGCTAGTCGTGACGGGAGGCAGACCCAGTACTTC,CSASRDGRQTQYF
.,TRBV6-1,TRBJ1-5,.,TGTGCCAGCGTCGGGGGTTGGGGCAATCAGCCCCAGCATTTT,CASVGGWGNQPQHF
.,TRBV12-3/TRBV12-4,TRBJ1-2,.,TGTGCCAGCAGTCCGAGGGAGGTGGGGGGCTACACCTTC,CASSPREVGGYTF
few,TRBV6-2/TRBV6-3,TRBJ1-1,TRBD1,TGTGCCCTGAGACAGGGACTGAACACTGAAGCTTTCTTT,CALRQGLNTEAFF
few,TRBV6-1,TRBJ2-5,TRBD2,TGTGCCAGCAGTGAAGCACGACTAGCGAGGGAGACCCAGTACTTC,CASSEARLARETQYF
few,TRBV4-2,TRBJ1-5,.,TGTGCCAGCAGCCAAGCCAGGGACAATCAGCCCCAGCATTTT,CASSQARDNQPQHF
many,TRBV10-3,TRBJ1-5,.,TGTGCCATCAGTGAGGCGGACTTTTATAGCAATCAGCCCCAGCATTTT,CAISEADFYSNQPQHF
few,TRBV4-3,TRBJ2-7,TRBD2,TGCGCCAGCAGCCCCGTAGCGGGAGGGTTCTACGAGCAGTACTTC,CASSPVAGGFYEQYF
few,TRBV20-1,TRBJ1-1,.,TGCAGTGCCCCTACAATGAACACTGAAGCTTTCTTT,CSAPTMNTEAFF
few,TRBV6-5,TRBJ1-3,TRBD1,TGTGCCAGCAGTTTCGACAGGGACCCTGGAAACACCATATATTTT,CASSFDRDPGNTIYF
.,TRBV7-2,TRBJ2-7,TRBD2,TGTGCCAGCAGCGGTAGGGGACTAGCGGGCTACGAGCAGTACTTC,CASSGRGLAGYEQYF
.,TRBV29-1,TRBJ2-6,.,TGCAGCGTTGAAGTCATGGGTGGAGGGTTTTCTGGGGCCAACGTCCTGACTTTC,CSVEVMGGGFSGANVLTF
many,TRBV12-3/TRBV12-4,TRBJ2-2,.,TGTGCCAGCAGTCGACAAGGGATGGGCGGGGAGCTGTTTTTT,CASSRQGMGGELFF
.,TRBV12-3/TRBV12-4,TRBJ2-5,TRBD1,TGTGCCAGCAGCCGGGACAGGGGGTGGGAGACCCAGTACTTC,CASSRDRGWETQYF
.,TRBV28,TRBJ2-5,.,TGTGCCAGCAGTTCCCCTAGCATCCCAGAGACCCAGTACTTC,CASSSPSIPETQYF
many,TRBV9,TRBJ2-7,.,TGTGCCAGCAGCGAAAGGGATTCCTACGAGCAGTACTTC,CASSERDSYEQYF
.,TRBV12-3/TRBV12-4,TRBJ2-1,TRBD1,TGTGCCAGCAACCGGGACAGGGTCAATGAGCAGTTCTTC,CASNRDRVNEQFF
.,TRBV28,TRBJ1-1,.,TGTGCCAGCAGTCCGCCGCACCGGGGGGCTGAAGCTTTCTTT,CASSPPHRGAEAFF
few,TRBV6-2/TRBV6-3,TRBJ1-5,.,TGTGCCAGCAGTTACGGCAGGGTGGGCAATCAGCCCCAGCATTTT,CASSYGRVGNQPQHF
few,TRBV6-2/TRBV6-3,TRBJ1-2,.,TGTGCCAGCAGGCCGACTATGACGGCTGGCTACACCTTC,CASRPTMTAGYTF
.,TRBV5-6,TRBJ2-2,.,TGTGCCAGCAGTTTGGGCCCCCGGGACACCGGGGAGCTGTTTTTT,CASSLGPRDTGELFF
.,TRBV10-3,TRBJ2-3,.,TGTGCCATCAGGCAGGACACCCACACAGATACGCAGTATTTT,CAIRQDTHTDTQYF
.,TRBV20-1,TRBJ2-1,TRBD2,TGCAGTGCTAGGAGTCTAGCGGGAGTTGAGCAGTTCTTC,CSARSLAGVEQFF
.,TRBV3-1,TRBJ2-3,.,TGTGCCAGCAGCCCCCAAGGGGCGACGGGGGAGAGGACGCAGTATTTT,CASSPQGATGERTQYF
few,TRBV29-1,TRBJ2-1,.,TGCAGCGTTTCCTCGGCGAGGGAGCAGTTCTTC,CSVSSAREQFF
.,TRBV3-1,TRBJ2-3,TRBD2,TGTGCCAGCAGGCGAGCGGGGGCCTCAGATACGCAGTATTTT,CASRRAGASDTQYF
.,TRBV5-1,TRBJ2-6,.,TGCGCCAGCAGCTTCGACAGGCCCCTATCTGGGGCCAACGTCCTGACTTTC,CASSFDRPLSGANVLTF
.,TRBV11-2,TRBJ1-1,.,TGTGCCAGCAGCTTAGGTTCGGCAGGAGTTACTGAAGCTTTCTTT,CASSLGSAGVTEAFF
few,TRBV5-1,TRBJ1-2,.,TGCGCCAGCAGCTTTTTGCCAGGGGACTATGGCTACACCTTC,CASSFLPGDYGYTF
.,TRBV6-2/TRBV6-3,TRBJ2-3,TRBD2,TGTGCCAGCGCACTAGCGGGGGGACCTAGAAATACGCAGTATTTT,CASALAGGPRNTQYF
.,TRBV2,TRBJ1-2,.,TGTGCCAGCAGTGCCGGGACTTCCCCGGCGGATGGCTACACCTTC,CASSAGTSPADGYTF
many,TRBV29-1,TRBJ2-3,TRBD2,TGCAGCGTAGGACTAGGAGGGGGCACAGATACGCAGTATTTT,CSVGLGGGTDTQYF
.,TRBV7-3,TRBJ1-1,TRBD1,TGTGCCAGCAGCGCATCAGGGGGTTTAGAAGCTTTCTTT,CASSASGGLEAFF
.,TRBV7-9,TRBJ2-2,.,TGTGCCAGCAGCGCCCTTGGGCAGGGGAACACCGGGGAGCTGTTTTTT,CASSALGQGNTGELFF
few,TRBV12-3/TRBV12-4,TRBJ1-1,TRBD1,TGTGCCAGCAGTTTAGCTCGCAGGGGGCTCTGGGTGAACACTGAAGCTTTCTTT,CASSLARRGLWVNTEAFF
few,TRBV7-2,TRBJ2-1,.,TGTGCCAGCAGCGTCAGTTGGCGGGTTTCCGGAAATGAGCAGTTCTTC,CASSVSWRVSGNEQFF
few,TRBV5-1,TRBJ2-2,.,TGCGCCAGCAGCTTGGCTGGGGCTTCGGCCGGGGAGCTGTTTTTT,CASSLAGASAGELFF
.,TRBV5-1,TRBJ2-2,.,TGCGCCACCAGGGAGTCCGCCGGGGAGCTGTTTTTT,CATRESAGELFF
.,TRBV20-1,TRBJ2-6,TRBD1,TGCAGTGCCAGAAGGACAGGCCTCTCTGGGGCCAACGTCCTGACTTTC,CSARRTGLSGANVLTF
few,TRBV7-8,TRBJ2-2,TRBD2,TGTGCCAGCAGCCCCCGCAGGGAGGGCACCGGGGAGCTGTTTTTT,CASSPRREGTGELFF